This T cell receptor (beta chain) was sequenced for a study of blood T cell repertoires in COVID-19. Per the original methods: From reference gene primer amplification, estimates of nucleated cell counts were derived. Profiling relied on immunoSEQ multiplex PCR, and the TCRdb table lists in-frame clones only, not all of them. For V, J and clone size, that table is used; D and trimming come from the DNA. The data contain 150,000 to 160,000 clones, 75% to 85% of them seen just once; the ten biggest clones take up approximately 10%. Germline V gene lookup returns CDR1 SGHRS and CDR2 YFSETQ. V was clipped by 0 bases and J by 6 bases, with 7 bases between them. The CDR3 covers 13 residues.

This sequence originates from a woman between 50 and 59 years old with acute or convalescent COVID-19. Source material: peripheral blood. This sequence joins TRBV5-1 and TRBJ2-1; the D gene is possibly TRBD1 (5 bases). CDR3 loop: CASSLVQGNEQFF. The CDR3 DNA reads TGCGCCAGCAGCTTGGTCCAGGGCAATGAGCAGTTCTTC.